Listed below are T cell receptor beta chains from one sample, sequenced in a study of Graves' ophthalmopathy and Graves' hyperthyroidism. TCRdb reprocessed the multiplex PCR reads with MiXCR, giving one entry per CDR3 protein. In the table there are roughly 480,000 distinct CDR3 sequences, approximately 15% of which are singletons. The sequenced sample consisted of blood. The receptor source for this set is a woman between 25 and 40 years old with Graves' ophthalmopathy. Both conserved end residues are part of each CDR3. Fields, in order: V gene, D gene, clone size, J gene, CDR3 protein, CDR3 DNA. D genes are given only for firm matches. A clone size is listed for some rows: how often the clone was seen (once, few, many), or a class if it is expanded.

TRBV14	TRBD1	many	TRBJ2-7	CASSQSRTGTYEQYF	TGTGCCAGCAGCCAATCTAGGACAGGAACCTACGAGCAGTACTTC
TRBV3-1	.	.	TRBJ1-1	CASSLGVRGRSTEAFF	TGTGCCAGCAGCCTTGGGGTGAGGGGTCGGAGCACTGAAGCTTTCTTT
TRBV19	.	many	TRBJ1-1	CASSMAGVGTEAFF	TGTGCCAGTAGTATGGCAGGGGTAGGGACTGAAGCTTTCTTT
TRBV30	TRBD2	many	TRBJ2-2	CAWTFSGKITGELFF	TGTGCCTGGACCTTTAGCGGGAAAATCACCGGGGAGCTGTTTTTT
TRBV30	.	many	TRBJ1-1	CAWSGQMNTEAFF	TGTGCCTGGAGCGGTCAGATGAACACTGAAGCTTTCTTT
TRBV12-3/TRBV12-4	TRBD1	many	TRBJ1-2	CASSSPPTGAYGYTF	TGTGCCAGCAGTTCTCCCCCGACAGGGGCCTATGGCTACACCTTC
TRBV6-1	TRBD1	many	TRBJ1-5	CASRLRTGGNDQPQHF	TGTGCCAGCAGATTGAGGACAGGGGGCAATGATCAGCCCCAGCATTTT
TRBV20-1	.	many	TRBJ2-7	CSVPPGRQSTYEQYF	TGCAGTGTCCCTCCAGGTCGTCAGAGTACCTACGAGCAGTACTTC
TRBV19	TRBD2	many	TRBJ2-7	CASSVSSSGEQYF	TGTGCCAGTAGTGTAAGTTCTAGCGGGGAGCAGTACTTC
TRBV12-3/TRBV12-4	.	many	TRBJ1-1	CASSLSPGPGLGTEAFF	TGTGCCAGCAGTTTATCTCCCGGCCCAGGGTTGGGCACTGAAGCTTTCTTT
TRBV7-2	TRBD1	many	TRBJ2-7	CASSPVGQGGYEQYF	TGTGCCAGCAGCCCAGTGGGACAGGGAGGCTACGAGCAGTACTTC
TRBV18	.	many	TRBJ1-1	CASSKYTPTEAFF	TGTGCCAGCTCAAAATATACCCCCACTGAAGCTTTCTTT
TRBV12-3/TRBV12-4	TRBD1	many	TRBJ2-4	CASSPTGVIQYF	TGTGCCAGCAGTCCCACAGGGGTCATTCAGTACTTC